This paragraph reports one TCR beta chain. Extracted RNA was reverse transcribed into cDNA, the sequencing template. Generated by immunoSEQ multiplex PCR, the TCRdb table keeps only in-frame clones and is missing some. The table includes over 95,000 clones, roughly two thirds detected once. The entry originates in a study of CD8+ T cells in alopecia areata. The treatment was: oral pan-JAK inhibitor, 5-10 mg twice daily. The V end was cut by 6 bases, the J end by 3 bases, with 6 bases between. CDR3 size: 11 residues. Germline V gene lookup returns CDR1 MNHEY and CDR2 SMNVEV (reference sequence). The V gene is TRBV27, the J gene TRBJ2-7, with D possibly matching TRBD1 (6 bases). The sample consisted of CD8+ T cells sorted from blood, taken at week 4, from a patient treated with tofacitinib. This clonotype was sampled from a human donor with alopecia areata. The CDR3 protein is CASRTGYEQYF. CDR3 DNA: TGTGCCAGCAGGACAGGCTACGAGCAGTACTTC.